The 26 T cell receptor beta chains given below trace back to one sample, sequenced in a study of shared clonotypes between healthy human individuals (dated by TCRdb to the early 2020s). Libraries came from the immunoSEQ multiplex PCR assay. The clones in this table, taken by TCRdb from immuneACCESS, are in-frame only. Not every clone is retained; where verified, under half of the shortfall comes from an unresolved V gene, and the cause of the rest is unknown. This sample holds over a million clones; around 97% were observed only once. The ten most abundant clones make up roughly 1.2% of the sample. The source material was naive CD4+ T cells sorted from blood. The sample's cell subset or site, from its label and the paper: CD45RA+ positively selected. The receptors come from a man younger than 40 in good health.

This clone was seen just once. The CDR3 protein is CASSLRGFSNQPQHF. DNA of the CDR3: TGTGCCAGCAGCCTCAGAGGGTTCAGCAATCAGCCCCAGCATTTT. The V gene is TRBV11-2, the J gene TRBJ1-5; no firm D call. V was trimmed by 5 bases and J by 1 base, leaving 12 bases between them. From germline, CDR1 is SGHAT and CDR2 FQNNGV. This CDR3 region has 15 residues.

The chain uses TRBV10-3 and TRBJ2-2; tentatively, D is TRBD2 (6 bases). Trimming pared 6 bases from V and 7 bases from J, leaving 21 bases between. CDR3 length: 16 amino acids. Germline CDR1 reads ENHRY; CDR2 reads SYGVKD. DNA of the CDR3: TGTGCCATCAGCAAAGCGTCTGGACTACCATACGGGGAGCTGTTTTTT. Amino acids: CAISKASGLPYGELFF.

The chain recombines TRBV7-3 with TRBJ2-3; 11 nucleotides align to TRBD1. The V and J ends lost 0 bases and 5 bases, in that order; junction bases with no gene match: 4. The CDR3 is 16 residues long. The germline V gene encodes CDR1 SGHTA and CDR2 FQGTGA. CDR3 region: CASSLTRTGGLDTQYF. The DNA for the CDR3 is TGTGCCAGCAGCTTAACGAGGACAGGGGGCTTAGATACGCAGTATTTT. Full variable domain (outside the CDR3, taken from reference TRBV7-3 and TRBJ2-3): GAGVSQTPSNKVTEKGKYVELRCDPISGHTALYWYRQSLGQGPEFLIYFQGTGAADDSGLPNDRFFAVRPEGSVSTLKIQRTERGDSAVYLCASSLTRTGGLDTQYFGPGTRLTVL.

The chain joins TRBV29-1 to TRBJ2-4, with TRBD2 identical over 12 bases. CDR3 length: 16 amino acids. The germline V gene encodes CDR1 SQVTM and CDR2 ANQGSEA. Trimming took 3 bases from V and 0 from J; bases not matched to a gene: 3. The CDR3, as DNA: TGCAGCGTTGACGGACTAGCGGGAAGAGCCAAAAACATTCAGTACTTC. It codes for CSVDGLAGRAKNIQYF.

The sample holds a few counts of this clone. Other DNA sequences in this specimen translate into the identical CDR3. The rearrangement links TRBV28 to TRBJ2-7, with 8 bases lining up with TRBD2. The CDR3 runs to 14 residues. The germline CDR1 and CDR2 sequences are MDHEN and SYDVKM. J lost 2 bases, V lost 2 bases, and 2 bases had no gene match. The CDR3 coding sequence is TGTGCCAGCAGTTTAGCGGGAGGTGCCTACGAGCAGTACTTC. Translation: CASSLAGGAYEQYF.

The chain couples TRBV25-1 to TRBJ1-2; D is unclear. CDR3 size: 14 residues. V was clipped by 1 base and J by 6 bases, with 12 bases between them. CDR1 is MGHDK, CDR2 SYGVNS, per germline. CDR3 nucleotides: TGTGCCAGCAGTGAATCGGGCAGGTGGAATGGCTACACCTTC. Translated: CASSESGRWNGYTF.

CDR3 residues: CASSDLTDTQYF. DNA of the CDR3: TGTGCCAGCAGTGACCTCACAGATACGCAGTATTTT. The chain joins TRBV25-1 to TRBJ2-3; D not resolved. The CDR3 is 12 amino acids. With 3 bases removed from V and 2 bases from J, the gap between germline ends came to 3 bases. CDR1 is MGHDK and CDR2 is SYGVNS in the germline V gene.

This clone was detected only once. V gene TRBV19 combines with J gene TRBJ2-3; TRBD2 matches at 7 bases. The CDR3 extends over 13 amino acids. The V segment lost 9 bases and the J segment 4 bases; nucleotides outside the gene matches: 7. The germline V gene has CDR1 LNHDA and CDR2 SQIVND (reference sequence). The CDR3 is CASGRREADTQYF. For the CDR3, the DNA is TGTGCCAGCGGACGTCGGGAGGCAGATACGCAGTATTTT.

This chain's CDR3 is CASSLARGPREETGEQYF. In DNA, the CDR3 is TGTGCCAGCAGCTTAGCGAGAGGGCCCAGAGAGGAGACAGGCGAGCAGTACTTC. V is TRBV7-9 and J is TRBJ2-7, with D perhaps TRBD1 (6 bases). Per germline, CDR1 SEHNR and CDR2 FQNEAQ (reference sequence). This CDR3 has 18 amino acids. V lost 0 bases to trimming and J lost 6 bases, with 24 bases between them.

The J gene is TRBJ2-7, the V gene TRBV4-1; 8 nucleotides align to TRBD1. The germline V gene encodes CDR1 MGHRA and CDR2 YSYEKL. J was trimmed by 5 bases and V by 4 bases; bases with no gene match: 4. The CDR3 has 13 amino acids. CDR3 in DNA: TGCGCCAGCAGCCGAGGACAGGGTGACGAGCAGTACTTC. Its translation: CASSRGQGDEQYF.

The V and J genes are TRBV28 and TRBJ2-5, with 9 bases matching TRBD1. Unmatched junction bases numbered 13, after V lost 5 bases and J lost 3 bases. The CDR3 loop spans 17 amino acids. CDR1 and CDR2 (germline): MDHEN, SYDVKM. Here the CDR3 DNA reads TGTGCCAGCAGTAGACACAGGGGGCCTCGCTTAGAAGAGACCCAGTACTTC. It is translated as CASSRHRGPRLEETQYF.

Worth noting for this clone: The same CDR3 is also encoded by other DNA sequences in this sample. The CDR3, as DNA: TGTGCCAGCAGCTCCACAGTCTACAATGAGCAGTTCTTC. As protein: CASSSTVYNEQFF. V is TRBV7-9 and J is TRBJ2-1, with unresolved D. With 4 bases removed from V and 3 bases from J, the gap between germline ends came to 7 bases. This CDR3 is built from 13 residues. The germline V gene encodes CDR1 SEHNR and CDR2 FQNEAQ (reference sequence).

J is TRBJ2-5 and V is TRBV29-1; 8 bases are a match to TRBD1. The germline gives CDR1 SQVTM, CDR2 ANQGSEA. J lost 6 bases, V lost 6 bases, and 12 bases had no gene match. This CDR3 comprises 14 residues. Here the CDR3 reads CSVNWGTGGKTQYF. In DNA form, the CDR3 reads TGCAGCGTCAATTGGGGAACAGGGGGGAAGACCCAGTACTTC.

In this sample, this clone turned up once. The chain has TRBV14 and TRBJ2-7; TRBD2 matches at 9 bases. The CDR3 runs to 14 residues. Germline-derived CDR1 and CDR2 are SGHDN and FVKESK. Germline trimming cut 5 bases from V and 2 bases from J; bases unmatched to any gene: 4. The CDR3 DNA sequence: TGTGCCAGCAGCAGACTAGCGGATACCTACGAGCAGTACTTC. The encoded protein is CASSRLADTYEQYF.

The CDR3 sequence is CASSGGKGETQYF. The CDR3 DNA reads as TGTGCCAGCTCAGGAGGGAAGGGAGAGACCCAGTACTTC. The genes are TRBV18 and TRBJ2-5; D is perhaps TRBD2 (6 bases). CDR3 length equals 13 residues. V lost 5 bases, J lost 4 bases, and 11 bases lay in between. Per the germline V gene, CDR1 is KGHSH and CDR2 is LQKENI.

The rearrangement links TRBV5-1 to TRBJ2-7; no definite D call. V dropped 6 bases and J dropped 5 bases, with 18 bases sitting between them. The germline CDR1 and CDR2 sequences are SGHRS and YFSETQ. CDR3 size: 14 residues. DNA for the CDR3: TGCGCCAGCAAACAAGACCCAGGTTCGGACGAGCAGTACTTC. Protein: CASKQDPGSDEQYF.

In the case of this clone: A much more abundant neighbour one base away suggests this may be a read error. This same CDR3 is encoded by further DNA sequences in the sample. The chain employs TRBV5-6 and TRBJ2-5; D is unclear. The germline V gene encodes CDR1 SGHDT and CDR2 YYEEEE. The CDR3 loop spans 11 amino acids. Trimming took 2 bases from V and 3 from J, leaving 2 bases between them. The CDR3 protein is CASSFEETQYF. The CDR3 nucleotides are TGTGCCAGCAGCTTCGAAGAGACCCAGTACTTC. The whole variable domain, filled in from reference TRBV5-6 and TRBJ2-5, reads DAGVTQSPTHLIKTRGQQVTLRCSPKSGHDTVSWYQQALGQGPQFIFQYYEEEERQRGNFPDRFSGHQFPNYSSELNVNALLLGDSALYLCASSFEETQYFGPGTRLLVL.

This rearrangement joins TRBV11-2 to TRBJ2-1; no definite D call. With 1 base removed from V and 6 bases from J, the gap between germline ends came to 7 bases. The germline CDR1 and CDR2 sequences are SGHAT and FQNNGV. The CDR3 totals 13 residues. In DNA form, the CDR3 reads TGTGCCAGCAGCTTAGTCCAATTCAATGAGCAGTTCTTC. It translates to CASSLVQFNEQFF.

This chain uses TRBV7-9 with TRBJ2-2; 9 nucleotides agree with TRBD2. CDR1 SEHNR and CDR2 FQNEAQ come from the germline V gene (reference sequence). The V segment lost 6 bases and the J segment 4 bases; nucleotides outside the gene matches: 9. The CDR3 consists of 16 residues. The CDR3 region has the DNA TGTGCCAGCAGAGGCCTGACTAGCGGCGCCACCGGGGAGCTGTTTTTT. Protein sequence: CASRGLTSGATGELFF.

This chain connects TRBV5-1 to TRBJ2-7; 8 nucleotides line up with TRBD1. Per the germline V gene, CDR1 is SGHRS and CDR2 is YFSETQ. V gave up 5 bases and J gave up 0 bases; unmatched junction bases: 1. This CDR3 is built from 13 residues. CDR3 loop: CASRGTGSYEQYF. The CDR3 DNA reads TGCGCCAGCAGAGGGACAGGCTCCTACGAGCAGTACTTC.

The rearrangement uses TRBV7-3 and TRBJ2-1, with D possibly being TRBD2 (6 bases). CDR1 is SGHTA, CDR2 FQGTGA, per germline. V lost 5 bases to trimming and J lost 2 bases, with 13 bases between them. This CDR3 spans 15 amino acids. CDR3 DNA: TGTGCCAGCAGCCCCCACGGAGGGGCCTACAATGAGCAGTTCTTC. It translates to CASSPHGGAYNEQFF.

V gene TRBV5-4 combines with J gene TRBJ2-1; 13 nucleotides agree with TRBD2. Germline V gives CDR1 SGHNT, CDR2 YYREEE (reference sequence). J lost 5 bases, V lost 5 bases, and 1 base had no gene match. The CDR3 covers 14 residues. CDR3 nucleotides: TGTGCCAGCAGACTAGCGGGAGGGAACAATGAGCAGTTCTTC. The encoded protein is CASRLAGGNNEQFF. Full variable domain (rest looked up from reference TRBV5-4 and TRBJ2-1): ETGVTQSPTHLIKTRGQQVTLRCSSQSGHNTVSWYQQALGQGPQFIFQYYREEENGRGNFPPRFSGLQFPNYSSELNVNALELDDSALYLCASRLAGGNNEQFFGPGTRLTVL.

Note on this clone: The sample carries other DNA sequences with the same CDR3. The V and J genes are TRBV18 and TRBJ2-2; 8 nucleotides match TRBD1. CDR1 is KGHSH and CDR2 is LQKENI in the germline V gene. Trimming cost V 3 bases and J 8 bases; bases outside gene matches: 5. The CDR3 is made up of 14 amino acids. CDR3 residues: CASSPGQGAGELFF. The CDR3 DNA sequence: TGTGCCAGCTCACCCGGACAGGGAGCTGGGGAGCTGTTTTTT. Full variable domain (remainder filled in from reference TRBV18 and TRBJ2-2): NAGVMQNPRHLVRRRGQEARLRCSPMKGHSHVYWYRQLPEEGLKFMVYLQKENIIDESGMPKERFSAEFPKEGPSILRIQQVVRGDSAAYFCASSPGQGAGELFFGEGSRLTVL.

The genes are TRBV25-1 and TRBJ2-5; D is undetermined. This CDR3 is 13 amino acids long. V was trimmed by 1 base and J by 11 bases, leaving 14 bases between them. The germline V gene encodes CDR1 MGHDK and CDR2 SYGVNS. Here the CDR3 DNA reads TGTGCCAGCAGTGAATCCGCCTACGAAGGGCAGTACTTC. It codes for CASSESAYEGQYF. The variable domain in full, with the rest retrieved from reference TRBV25-1 and TRBJ2-5, is EADIYQTPRYLVIGTGKKITLECSQTMGHDKMYWYQQDPGMELHLIHYSYGVNSTEKGDLSSESTVSRIRTEHFPLTLESARPSHTSQYLCASSESAYEGQYFGPGTRLLVL.

The V gene is TRBV19, the J gene TRBJ1-5; tentatively, D is TRBD1 (5 bases). CDR1 and CDR2 (germline): LNHDA, SQIVND (reference sequence). The CDR3 covers 12 residues. V lost 6 bases and J lost 6, with 9 bases in between. CDR3 region: CASSDQGQPQHF. In DNA, the CDR3 is TGTGCCAGTAGCGACCAGGGTCAGCCCCAGCATTTT.

This chain links TRBV18 with TRBJ2-1; 7 nucleotides agree with TRBD2. The ends lost 3 bases at V and 5 bases at J; junction bases unmatched: 4. The CDR3 has 14 amino acids. CDR1 is KGHSH, CDR2 LQKENI, per germline. The CDR3 sequence: CASSPLGGDNEQFF. The CDR3 coding sequence is TGTGCCAGCTCACCGTTGGGGGGGGACAATGAGCAGTTCTTC.